One sample yielded the 5 T cell receptor beta chains listed below, sequenced in a study of PD-1 blockade in mismatch repair-deficient tumors. TCRdb's table, derived via immunoSEQ multiplex PCR, lists solely in-frame clones and lacks some. The repertoire holds roughly 84,000 clones, with 81% as singletons. The source material was peripheral blood, sampled 12 weeks after starting pembrolizumab. Receptors were obtained from an adult with mismatch repair-deficient cancer.

The chain carries TRBV9 and TRBJ2-3; the match to TRBD2 covers 9 bases. Losses at the gene ends were 3 bases for V and 2 bases for J; bases not matched to a gene: 7. The CDR3 contains 16 residues. The germline CDR1 and CDR2 sequences are SGDLS and YYNGEE. CDR3 coding DNA: TGTGCCAGCAGCGGGAGCGGCGGGAGGGCCACAGATACGCAGTATTTT. Translation: CASSGSGGRATDTQYF.

The gene calls are TRBV5-6 and TRBJ2-3, with D hard to call. CDR1 and CDR2 (germline): SGHDT, YYEEEE. V was trimmed by 2 bases and J by 6 bases, leaving 13 bases between them. The CDR3 runs to 14 residues. The DNA for the CDR3 is TGTGCCAGCAGCTTCCTCATTCTCCTCGATACGCAGTATTTT. Amino acid sequence: CASSFLILLDTQYF.

CDR3 loop: CASSLGQFDEKLFF. The DNA for the CDR3 is TGTGCCAGCAGCTTGGGACAGTTTGATGAAAAACTGTTTTTT. The chain links TRBV5-6 to TRBJ1-4, with D possibly TRBD1 on 5 matching bases. Trimming took 0 bases from V and 6 from J, leaving 9 bases between them. This CDR3 has 14 residues. Germline assignment: CDR1 SGHDT and CDR2 YYEEEE.

J is TRBJ2-1 and V is TRBV27; weak D call: TRBD2 (6 bases). Germline V gene data show CDR1 as MNHEY and CDR2 as SMNVEV (reference sequence). Trimming shortened V by 3 bases and J by 8 bases, and 20 bases separated the two germline ends. The CDR3 runs 16 residues. The CDR3 loop is CASSLNPPRGFDEQFF. The CDR3 coding sequence is TGTGCCAGCAGTTTGAACCCTCCCCGGGGGTTCGATGAGCAGTTCTTC.

The V and J genes are TRBV7-3 and TRBJ2-3; D is uncertain. CDR3 length: 15 residues. The V gene lost 9 bases and the J gene lost 1 base, with 17 bases spanning the gap. In germline, CDR1 is SGHTA, CDR2 FQGTGA. DNA for the CDR3: TGTGCCAGGCCCATTGAAAGAACGTGCACAGATACGCAGTATTTT. This encodes CARPIERTCTDTQYF. The full variable domain, with the rest looked up from reference TRBV7-3 and TRBJ2-3, is GAGVSQTPSNKVTEKGKYVELRCDPISGHTALYWYRQSLGQGPEFLIYFQGTGAADDSGLPNDRFFAVRPEGSVSTLKIQRTERGDSAVYLCARPIERTCTDTQYFGPGTRLTVL.